This T cell receptor (beta chain) was sequenced for a study of T cells in Graves' hyperthyroidism and ophthalmopathy (dated by TCRdb to about 2019). Looking at the study overall: Peripheral blood samples were taken at the time of initial diagnosis, prior to any treatment. An independent validation cohort of about 20 hyperthyroidism patients and more than 15 patients who later progressed to ophthalmopathy tested prospective prediction of ophthalmopathy. After sampling, hyperthyroidism patients received methimazole starting at 30 mg daily, and ophthalmopathy patients received high-dose intravenous methylprednisolone. The paper reports TCR Vbeta CDR3 sequencing of over 120 peripheral blood samples: 40 or so ophthalmopathy, approximately 74 hyperthyroidism and about 17 progressor patients. For training and testing, the 100 or so patients in the discovery cohort were randomly divided in a 7:3 ratio. Thyroid tissue and blood T-cell repertoires from roughly six Graves' hyperthyroidism patients were also compared in the study. TCR V-J signatures able to tell the groups apart were searched for in a discovery cohort of some 100 patients, of whom about 40 had Graves' ophthalmopathy and around 57 had stable Graves' hyperthyroidism. What the study reported, not specific to this receptor: Blood samples also contained most of the expanded thyroid clonotypes (frequency above 0.001), which suggests that blood repertoires may reflect thyroid immune responses. A 13 V-J signature model separated ophthalmopathy from stable hyperthyroidism, with 87.88% sensitivity and 81.08% specificity in cross-validation and 80%/75% in testing. In validation, the model predicted progression to ophthalmopathy with approximately 69% sensitivity and 72% to 85% specificity, a median of approximately 6.7 months before onset. Sample size was not statistically predetermined, and blinding of investigators to group allocation was not performed.

The V and J ends are trimmed by 0 bases and 13 bases, leaving 14 bases between them. The CDR3 contains 13 residues, cysteine and phenylalanine counted. Solely the CDR3 DNA is kept, with 39 bases framed from the first base. CDR1 is given as SGHRS and CDR2 as YFSETQ, both from the germline V gene. TCR beta CDR3 regions were amplified from RNA transcripts. A first-round RT-PCR of the TCR CDR3 used the HTBI primer set with the Qiagen OneStep RT-PCR kit. A second multiplex PCR round built the libraries, followed by size selection and purification. Sequencing of the libraries was done on an Illumina HiSeq2000 using paired-end 100 bp reads. In the source study's methods: SOAPnuke was used to process the raw data, throwing out any read that contained adapters or uncalled bases, had a mean Phred below 15, or lacked an exact constant-primer or identifier match. COPE v1.2.5 was used to merge high-quality paired reads, and clonotypes were defined as unique nucleotide sequences. MiTCR v1.1 was used to align clonotypes to the IMGT TRBV, TRBD and TRBJ reference segments. The analysis included only V-J combinations with a frequency above 0.0001, which together covered 98% to 99.2% of the repertoires. The TCS score was defined as F50 (clonal expansion) divided by E x V (chaos), with BLOSUM62-based TCRdist calculated between CDR3 peptides within each V-J. Welch's t-statistics and random forest reduced 500 to 650 V-J features to 13, which were used in a naive Bayes classifier (R e1071). TCRdb took the public reads, trimmed them with fastp at Q25, ran MiXCR for clone calling and kept in-frame beta chains. Rows merge per CDR3 protein into single entries with the most common DNA and genes. The V and J calls here are based on TCRdb, not the publication. For this sample there are a few hundred thousand distinct CDR3 sequences; approximately 14% appear just once. The ten biggest clones cover roughly 14% of the sample.

Many counts were recorded for this clonotype. Which antigen it targets is not known. The input lacks base qualities; no much larger clone sits a single base away. The hyperthyroidism patients were between 18 and 65 years old and newly diagnosed, with a disease duration of less than 2 months. Exclusion was applied to patients with uncontrolled infections, other autoimmune diseases, pregnancy or lactation. Diagnoses were established on the basis of clinical symptoms, serum thyroxine and TRAb, thyroid ultrasound, and orbital computed tomography. Blood from progressor patients was drawn when they were first diagnosed with hyperthyroidism, before any ophthalmopathy symptoms appeared. PBMCs were isolated from about 9.2 ml of fresh peripheral blood by Ficoll-Paque density gradient centrifugation. Patients classed as progressors first received a Graves' hyperthyroidism diagnosis and then went on to develop ophthalmopathy during follow-up. Total RNA was extracted with Trizol reagent, and quality was checked on an Agilent 2100 Bioanalyzer.

The sequence was collected from a woman in her 40s with Graves' hyperthyroidism that later progressed to Graves' ophthalmopathy. The rearranged chain carries TRBV5-1 and TRBJ2-1, with a tentative D gene TRBD2 over 6 matching bases. The sequenced sample was blood. CDR3 reads: CASSLARDSNQFF. The DNA reads TGCGCCAGCAGCTTGGCACGGGACTCGAACCAGTTCTTC. When the CDR3 is completed using the reference TRBV5-1 and TRBJ2-1 genes on either side, the full variable domain is KAGVTQTPRYLIKTRGQQVTLSCSPISGHRSVSWYQQTPGQGLQFLFEYFSETQRNKGNFPGRFSGRQFSNSRSEMNVSTLELGDSALYLCASSLARDSNQFFGPGTRLTVL.